The 6 T cell receptor beta chains below come from one sample, sequenced in a study of T cells after yellow fever vaccination. One entry per CDR3 protein results from TCRdb running MiXCR on the 5' RACE reads. This table holds about 220,000 distinct CDR3 sequences, about 3% found once. Material: CD4+ T cells sorted from PBMCs, obtained 10 days after the yellow fever booster vaccination. The origin of the receptors is a man aged 18 to 30 who received the YFV17D yellow fever vaccine.

V gene TRBV5-1 combines with J gene TRBJ2-7, with D possibly TRBD1 on 6 matching bases. Per the germline V gene, CDR1 is SGHRS and CDR2 is YFSETQ. The CDR3 runs to 14 residues. V lost 0 bases, J lost 5 bases, and 12 bases lay in between. In DNA form, the CDR3 reads TGCGCCAGCAGCTTGGCAGGGGACCCCAACGAGCAGTACGTC. Encoded protein: CASSLAGDPNEQYV.

This clonotype was observed at least ten times. The V gene is TRBV12-3 or TRBV12-4, the J gene TRBJ1-1; D is unresolved. With 5 bases removed from V and 3 bases from J, the gap between germline ends came to 10 bases. The CDR3 is made up of 13 amino acids. The CDR3 DNA reads TGTGCCAGCAGTGCGCAACAGTACACTGAAGCTTTCTTT. Encoded protein: CASSAQQYTEAFF.

This clonotype was seen many times. The chain employs TRBV19 and TRBJ1-5; D is unresolved. This CDR3 has 15 amino acids. Germline V gene data show CDR1 as LNHDA and CDR2 as SQIVND (reference sequence). Trimming removed 3 bases at V and 7 bases at J, with 16 bases between. The DNA of the CDR3 is TGTGCCAGTAGTATCAACGGCCCATCAACCCAGCCCCAGCATTTT. Its protein is CASSINGPSTQPQHF.

This clonotype was counted many times. The genes are TRBV6-2 or TRBV6-3 and TRBJ1-5, with D hard to call. V was pared by 5 bases and J by 5 bases, with 10 bases between. CDR1 is MNHEY, CDR2 SVGEGT, per germline. This CDR3 has 13 residues. The CDR3 region is CASSLTNYQPQHF. The DNA for the CDR3 is TGTGCCAGCAGTCTTACGAACTATCAGCCCCAGCATTTT.

The table lists this clonotype with many counts. This chain uses TRBV9 with TRBJ2-1, with 9 bases lining up with TRBD2. Germline CDR1 and CDR2: SGDLS and YYNGEE. The J segment lost 8 bases and the V segment lost 0 bases, leaving 9 bases of the junction unmatched. The CDR3 sequence is 16 residues long. As DNA, the CDR3 is TGTGCCAGCAGCGTAGATCCCGTGCGGGGGGGCGATGAGCAGTTCTTC. This sequence encodes CASSVDPVRGGDEQFF.

This clonotype was recorded at least ten times. This chain links TRBV28 with TRBJ1-1, with D unresolved. Trimming removed 6 bases at V and 3 bases at J, with 8 bases between. The germline V gene encodes CDR1 MDHEN and CDR2 SYDVKM. The CDR3 consists of 12 residues. The CDR3 sequence is CASRSFYTEAFF. In DNA, the CDR3 is TGTGCCAGCAGGTCGTTTTACACTGAAGCTTTCTTT.